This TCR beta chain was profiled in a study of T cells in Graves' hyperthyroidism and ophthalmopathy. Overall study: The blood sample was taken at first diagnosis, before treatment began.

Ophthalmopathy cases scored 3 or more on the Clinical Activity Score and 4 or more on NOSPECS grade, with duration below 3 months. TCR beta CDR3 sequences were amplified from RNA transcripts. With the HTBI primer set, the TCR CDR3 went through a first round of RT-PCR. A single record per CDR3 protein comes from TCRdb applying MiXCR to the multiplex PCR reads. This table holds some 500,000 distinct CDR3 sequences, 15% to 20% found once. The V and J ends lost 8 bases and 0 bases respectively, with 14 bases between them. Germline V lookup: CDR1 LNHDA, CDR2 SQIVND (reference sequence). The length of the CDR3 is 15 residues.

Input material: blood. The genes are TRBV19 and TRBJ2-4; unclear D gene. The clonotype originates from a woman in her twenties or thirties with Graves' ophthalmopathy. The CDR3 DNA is TGTGCCAGTCGCCATTTGGACGGAGCCAAAAACATTCAGTACTTC. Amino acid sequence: CASRHLDGAKNIQYF. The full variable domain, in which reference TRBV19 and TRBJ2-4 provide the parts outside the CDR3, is DGGITQSPKYLFRKEGQNVTLSCEQNLNHDAMYWYRQDPGQGLRLIYYSQIVNDFQKGDIAEGYSVSREKKESFPLTVTSAQKNPTAFYLCASRHLDGAKNIQYFGAGTRLSVL.